This TCR beta chain was found in a study of T-cell memory formation after mild COVID-19. Study at large: Each donor largely had its own TCR clusters.

Barcoded TCR alpha and TCR beta cDNA libraries with UMIs came from 5'RACE using constant-segment primers. Using its own MiXCR run on the 5' RACE reads, TCRdb lists one record per CDR3 protein. Of 400,000 to 500,000 distinct CDR3 sequences in the sample, 20% are singletons; the top ten hold about 8.8%. Study-level findings and limits: Some clones that responded turned up in pre-infection memory, which suggests that cross-reactive memory joined in.

The J segment lost 4 bases and the V segment lost 7 bases, leaving 10 bases of the junction unmatched. CDR3 length: 16 residues. The V gene's germline CDR1 is MNHEY and CDR2 SVGEGT. This clonotype was seen only a few times. What it binds is unknown. The J gene is TRBJ2-2, the V gene TRBV6-2 or TRBV6-3, with 9 bases matching TRBD2. Sample: PBMCs or a T cell subset sorted from them (not recorded which). This clonotype originated in an adult woman who had mild COVID-19 (a few samples of this study predate the infection). Cell type and time point are not known. In nucleotides, the CDR3 is TGTGCCAGCACCGACGGACTAGCGATGGGCACCGGGGAGCTGTTTTTT. Amino acids: CASTDGLAMGTGELFF.